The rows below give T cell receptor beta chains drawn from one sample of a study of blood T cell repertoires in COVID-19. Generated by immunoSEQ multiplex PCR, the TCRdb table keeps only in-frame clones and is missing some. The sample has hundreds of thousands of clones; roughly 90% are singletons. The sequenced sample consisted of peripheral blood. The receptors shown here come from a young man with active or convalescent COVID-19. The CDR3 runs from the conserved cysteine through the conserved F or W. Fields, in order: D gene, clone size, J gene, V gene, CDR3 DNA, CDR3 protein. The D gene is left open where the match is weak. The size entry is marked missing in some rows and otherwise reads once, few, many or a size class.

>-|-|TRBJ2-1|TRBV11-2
TGTGCCAGCAGCCCGGGGGGCCATGAGCAGTTCTTC
CASSPGGHEQFF
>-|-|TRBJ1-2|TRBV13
TGTGCCAGCAGCTTAAATCGGTTAGACTATGGCTACACCTTC
CASSLNRLDYGYTF
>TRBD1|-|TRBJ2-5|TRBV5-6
TGTGCCAGCAGCCCCTGGACAGGGCCCTCCCAAGAGACCCAGTACTTC
CASSPWTGPSQETQYF
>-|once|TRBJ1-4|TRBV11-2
TGTGCCAGCAGCTTACGAGGGGAAGGGGGTGATGAAAAACTGTTTTTT
CASSLRGEGGDEKLFF
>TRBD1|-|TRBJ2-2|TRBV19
TGTGCCAGTAGTACCCAGGGGGATTACACCGGGGAGCTGTTTTTT
CASSTQGDYTGELFF
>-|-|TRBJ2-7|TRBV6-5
TGTGCCAGCACCAAGACTACTGGTCCCTACGAGCAGTACTTC
CASTKTTGPYEQYF
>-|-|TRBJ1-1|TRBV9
TGTGCCAGCAGCCCATGGAGACGGAGCAACACTGAAGCTTTCTTT
CASSPWRRSNTEAFF
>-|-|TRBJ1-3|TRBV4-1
TGCGCCAGCAGCCAAGATCAGGAACTCAGGAACACCATATATTTT
CASSQDQELRNTIYF
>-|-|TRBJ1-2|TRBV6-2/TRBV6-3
TGTGCCAGCAGTCAACAGGGTAACTATGGCTACACCTTC
CASSQQGNYGYTF
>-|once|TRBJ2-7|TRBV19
TGTGCCAGTAGATGGGCCCCGACAGACTCCTACGAGCAGTACTTC
CASRWAPTDSYEQYF
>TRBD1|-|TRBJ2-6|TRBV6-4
TGTGCCAGCAGTGACAGTTCAGGGGGCTCTGGGGCCAACGTCCTGACTTTC
CASSDSSGGSGANVLTF
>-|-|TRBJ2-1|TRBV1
TGCACCAGCAGCCAAGGCCCAACGAAAAGGGGACTAGCGGGGGCCAACCTCTCCTACAATGAGCAGTTCTTC
CTSSQGPTKRGLAGANLSYNEQFF
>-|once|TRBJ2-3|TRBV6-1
TGTGCCAGCAGTGAAGGCCTAGCGAGATTCACAGATACGCAGTATTTT
CASSEGLARFTDTQYF
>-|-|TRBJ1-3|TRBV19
TGTGCCAGTAGTAGACGACAGTTCTCTGGAAACACCATATATTTT
CASSRRQFSGNTIYF
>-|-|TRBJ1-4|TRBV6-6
TGTGCCAGCATCTCCCCGACAGGAAGGACGGAAAAACTGTTTTTT
CASISPTGRTEKLFF
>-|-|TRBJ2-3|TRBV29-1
TGCAGCGTTGGGCAAAGCACAGATACGCAGTATTTT
CSVGQSTDTQYF
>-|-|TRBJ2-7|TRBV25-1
TGTGCCAGCAGTGACTCAGTTACCTCCTACGAGCAGTACTTC
CASSDSVTSYEQYF